The source of this T cell receptor (beta chain) is a study of cytomegalovirus exposure and HLA in healthy donors. The PCR contained 60 Vbeta and 13 Jbeta primers. Data came from immunoSEQ multiplex PCR; TCRdb stores just in-frame clones and leaves some out. The sample has about 67,000 clones. Germline values: CDR1 MGHRA, CDR2 YSYEKL. This CDR3 is built from 15 residues. V was pared by 6 bases and J by 6 bases, with 10 bases of the junction left unmatched. The gene calls are TRBV4-1 and TRBJ2-1, with TRBD2 matching 8 bases. The receptor was derived from a man aged 25 to 40 in good health and CMV-seropositive. Sequencing used PBMCs. The CDR3 coding sequence is TGCGCCAGCAGGAACCGAGCGGGAGATCCCAATGAGCAGTTCTTC. Its protein is CASRNRAGDPNEQFF.